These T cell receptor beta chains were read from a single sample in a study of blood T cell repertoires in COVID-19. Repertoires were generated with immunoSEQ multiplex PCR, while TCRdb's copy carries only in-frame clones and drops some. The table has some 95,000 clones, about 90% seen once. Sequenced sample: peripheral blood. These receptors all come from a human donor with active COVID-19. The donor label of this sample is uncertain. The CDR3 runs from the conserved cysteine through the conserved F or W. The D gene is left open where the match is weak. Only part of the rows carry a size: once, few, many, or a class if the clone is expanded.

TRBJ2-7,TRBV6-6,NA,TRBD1,CASSYTGDRGGYEQYF,TGTGCCAGCAGTTACACAGGGGACAGGGGCGGCTACGAGCAGTACTTC
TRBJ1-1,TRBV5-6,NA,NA,CASTLPGTNTEAFF,TGTGCCAGCACCCTCCCTGGCACGAACACTGAAGCTTTCTTT
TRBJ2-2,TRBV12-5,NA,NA,CASGQWTEAGTGELFF,TGTGCTAGTGGACAATGGACAGAGGCGGGCACCGGGGAGCTGTTTTTT
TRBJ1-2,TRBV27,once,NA,CASSFAGNYGYTF,TGTGCCAGCAGTTTCGCAGGGAACTATGGCTACACCTTC
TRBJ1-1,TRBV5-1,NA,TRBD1,CASSSGQGGETEAFF,TGCGCCAGCAGCTCTGGACAGGGCGGGGAAACTGAAGCTTTCTTT
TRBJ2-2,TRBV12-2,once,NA,CASRSPGGTVANTGELFF,TGTGCAAGTCGCTCCCCCGGGGGGACGGTTGCGAACACCGGGGAGCTGTTTTTT
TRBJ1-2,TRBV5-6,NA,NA,CASSTTGGGRSNYGYTF,TGTGCCAGCAGCACAACGGGAGGCGGCCGCTCTAACTATGGCTACACCTTC
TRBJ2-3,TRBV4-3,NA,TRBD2,CASSPTSGGGADTQYF,TGCGCCAGCAGCCCGACTAGCGGGGGTGGGGCAGATACGCAGTATTTT
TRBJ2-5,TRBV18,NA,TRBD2,CASSRAGGLGETQYF,TGTGCCAGCTCACGAGCGGGGGGCCTCGGTGAGACCCAGTACTTC
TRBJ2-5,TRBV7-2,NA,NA,CASSDPLRETQYF,TGTGCCAGCAGCGATCCCCTCAGGGAGACCCAGTACTTC
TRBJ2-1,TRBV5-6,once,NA,CASSLISDNEQFF,TGTGCCAGCAGCTTGATATCGGACAATGAGCAGTTCTTC